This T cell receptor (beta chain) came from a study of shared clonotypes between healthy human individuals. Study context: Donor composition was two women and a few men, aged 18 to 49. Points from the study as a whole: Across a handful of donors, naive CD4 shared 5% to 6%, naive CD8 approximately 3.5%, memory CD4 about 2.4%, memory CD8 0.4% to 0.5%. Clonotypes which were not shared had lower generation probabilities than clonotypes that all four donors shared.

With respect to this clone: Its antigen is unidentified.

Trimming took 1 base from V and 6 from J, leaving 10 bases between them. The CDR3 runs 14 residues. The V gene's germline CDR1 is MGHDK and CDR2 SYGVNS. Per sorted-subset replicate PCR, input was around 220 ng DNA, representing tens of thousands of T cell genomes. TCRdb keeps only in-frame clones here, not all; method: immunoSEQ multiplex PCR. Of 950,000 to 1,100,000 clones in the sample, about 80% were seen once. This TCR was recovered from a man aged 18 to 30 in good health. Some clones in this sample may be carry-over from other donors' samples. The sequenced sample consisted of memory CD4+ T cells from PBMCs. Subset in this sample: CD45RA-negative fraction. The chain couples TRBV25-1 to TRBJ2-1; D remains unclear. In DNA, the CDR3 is TGTGCCAGCAGTGAATGGCGCGGACGCAATGAGCAGTTCTTC. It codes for CASSEWRGRNEQFF. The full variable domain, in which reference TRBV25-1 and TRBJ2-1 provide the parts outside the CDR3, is EADIYQTPRYLVIGTGKKITLECSQTMGHDKMYWYQQDPGMELHLIHYSYGVNSTEKGDLSSESTVSRIRTEHFPLTLESARPSHTSQYLCASSEWRGRNEQFFGPGTRLTVL.